This T cell receptor (beta chain) comes out of a study of cytomegalovirus exposure and HLA in healthy donors. General study findings and limits: Cytomegalovirus association was listed for 164 TCR beta chains. Later on, a genetic analysis was performed. It linked a missense variant in DCLRE1C with V- and J-gene trimming of TCR beta. Sequencing artifact likely explains a cluster of highly shared sequence variants.

The germline V and J ends were trimmed by 5 bases and 4 bases, with 14 bases remaining between them. Germline-derived CDR1 and CDR2 are MNHEY and SMNVEV (reference sequence). The CDR3 is 14 residues long. In the case of this clone: The antigen is not known.

The PCR used 60 Vbeta and 13 Jbeta primers. Produced via immunoSEQ multiplex PCR; TCRdb's table is partial and in-frame only. The repertoire consists of about 150,000 clones, with approximately 80% occurring once and the leading ten covering approximately 2.3%. Source material: PBMCs. This chain joins TRBV27 and TRBJ1-1; the D is unclear. The source of this sequence is a male donor in good health and CMV-seronegative. CDR3: CASSPRETITEAFF. The DNA of the CDR3 is TGTGCCAGCAGTCCCCGGGAGACTATCACTGAAGCTTTCTTT.